This TCR beta chain comes out of a study of CD8+ T cells in alopecia areata. At the level of the study: Percent of scalp involved defined treated patients' severity scores. The study's findings and limits: Scalp and blood retained many expanded lesional clones during tofacitinib. Shared TCR sequences were less clear between patients than in mice, possibly partly from HLA diversity.

Documented treatment: oral pan-JAK inhibitor, 5-10 mg twice daily. Researchers gathered lesional scalp punch biopsies and peripheral blood from patients with alopecia areata. Comments on this clone: What it binds is unknown.

Extracted RNA was reverse transcribed into cDNA, the sequencing template. Produced via immunoSEQ multiplex PCR; TCRdb's table is partial and in-frame only. Here the sample spans 200,000 or so clones, about 40% being singletons. The germline V gene encodes CDR1 SQVTM and CDR2 ANQGSEA. The CDR3 length is 14 residues. Trimming took 3 bases from V and 8 from J; bases not matched to a gene: 10. The chain carries TRBV29-1 and TRBJ1-2; 9 nucleotides align to TRBD1. This sequence originates from a human donor with alopecia areata. The specimen was CD4+ T cells sorted from blood, collected at approximately week 36, from a patient treated with tofacitinib. The CDR3 sequence is CSVEGVQGAGGYTF. The CDR3, as DNA: TGCAGCGTTGAGGGGGTACAGGGGGCTGGAGGCTACACCTTC.